This TCR beta chain was found in a study of blood T cell repertoires in COVID-19. Study background: COVID-19 samples from acute and convalescent phases originated in the United States, Italy and Spain. In each case, the material was cDNA or gDNA derived from T cells, B-cell-depleted T cells, or PBMCs.

The authors' processing: Amplification with reference gene primers provided the estimates of nucleated cell counts. Method: immunoSEQ multiplex PCR; TCRdb's copy keeps in-frame clones and lacks some. V and J calls and clone size come straight from that table; D and trimming were deduced from the DNA. The sample carries about 260,000 clones, more than 70% recorded once. Material: peripheral blood. This receptor was taken from a woman aged 45-65 years with acute or convalescent COVID-19.

The CDR3 spells CATSSATSGETYEQYF. As DNA, the CDR3 is TGTGCCACCAGCAGTGCTACTAGCGGGGAGACCTACGAGCAGTACTTC. The chain carries TRBV15 and TRBJ2-7, with 10 nucleotides matching TRBD2. The CDR3 length is 16 residues. With 3 bases clipped from V and 2 bases from J, the junction kept 7 bases outside the gene matches. Germline V gives CDR1 LNHNV, CDR2 YYDKDF (reference sequence).